Listed below are T cell receptor beta chains from one sample, sequenced in a study of neurological immune-mediated disorders. TCRdb re-derived calls from the 5' RACE reads in MiXCR, one entry per CDR3 protein. The sample has approximately 44,000 distinct CDR3 sequences, around 5.3% seen once. Input material: CD4+ T cells from blood. The source of these receptors is a woman between 18 and 29 years old with multiple sclerosis. Both conserved end residues are part of each CDR3. The D gene is left open where the match is weak. The listing skips clone size in some rows; elsewhere it reads once, few, many or a size class.

TRBJ2-2	-	TRBV7-9	many	TGTGCCAGCAGCAAATACAGGGCCCGCACCGGGGAGCTGTTTTTT	CASSKYRARTGELFF
TRBJ2-5	-	TRBV7-2	many	TGTGCCAGCAGCCGATCAGGGGTACAAGAGACCCAGTACTTC	CASSRSGVQETQYF
TRBJ2-4	TRBD2	TRBV15	medium-sized	TGTGCCACCAGCAGATCCCGGATTGCTAGCGGGATGCTCATTCAGTACTTC	CATSRSRIASGMLIQYF
TRBJ1-3	TRBD1	TRBV28	many	TGTGCCAGCGAACCCGACAGGGCTGCTGGAAACACCATATATTTT	CASEPDRAAGNTIYF
TRBJ1-2	-	TRBV21-1	many	TGTGCCAGCAGCAAAGTGGATTGTCACACACGCCCAAGGGGCTACACCTTC	CASSKVDCHTRPRGYTF
TRBJ1-5	-	TRBV5-6	many	TGTGCCAGCAGCTGGAGCGAGACAGCTACTAATCAGCCCCAGCATTTT	CASSWSETATNQPQHF
TRBJ2-7	-	TRBV20-1	many	TGCAGTGCTAGTTGGGAGAGGAACGAGCAGTACTTC	CSASWERNEQYF
TRBJ2-5	TRBD1	TRBV10-3	many	TGTGCCACGACAGGGTCCGAGACCCAGTACTTC	CATTGSETQYF
TRBJ2-3	TRBD2	TRBV20-1	-	TGCAGTGCTAGTTCCGCGGGAGGGCCTGGATCCACATATACGCAGTATTTT	CSASSAGGPGSTYTQYF
TRBJ2-7	-	TRBV5-1	many	TGCGCCAGCAGCTTGGAAACAGGGTACGAGCAGTACTTC	CASSLETGYEQYF
TRBJ2-1	TRBD2	TRBV7-8	many	TGTGCCAGCAGCTCAATCCTCGGAGCGGGAGGAAATGAGCAGTTCTTC	CASSSILGAGGNEQFF
TRBJ2-2	TRBD1	TRBV5-1	many	TGCGCCAGCAGCAGGACAGGGGCGGACACCGGGGAGCTGTTTTTT	CASSRTGADTGELFF
TRBJ1-1	-	TRBV12-3/TRBV12-4	-	TGTGCCAGCAGTTTGAAGGGGGGGAACACTGAAGCTTTCTTT	CASSLKGGNTEAFF
TRBJ1-1	-	TRBV7-8	-	TGTGCCAGCAGCTTATTTGAGGGGGTTTTTACTGAAGCTTTCTTT	CASSLFEGVFTEAFF